The 11 T cell receptor beta chains below were found in one sample sequenced in a study of T cells in Graves' hyperthyroidism and ophthalmopathy. Template material for amplifying TCR beta CDR3 regions consisted of RNA transcripts. When the TCR CDR3 underwent first-round RT-PCR, the HTBI primer set was used. From the multiplex PCR reads, TCRdb called clonotypes with MiXCR, one entry per CDR3 protein. This sample has 20,000 to 30,000 distinct CDR3 sequences, with roughly 45% found just once. What was sequenced was blood. The receptors come from a woman aged 25 to 39 with Graves' hyperthyroidism.

The J gene is TRBJ2-1, the V gene TRBV7-2, with 11 bases that match TRBD2. In germline, CDR1 is SGHTA, CDR2 FQGNSA. This CDR3 is 16 amino acids long. V gave up 4 bases and J gave up 4 bases; unmatched junction bases: 6. The CDR3 sequence: CASSSPRTSGYNEQFF. DNA of the CDR3: TGTGCCAGCAGCTCCCCCAGGACTAGCGGGTACAATGAGCAGTTCTTC.

This clonotype was counted at least ten times. V usage is TRBV14 and J usage is TRBJ2-5, with 7 positions matching TRBD1. The trim removed 0 bases at V and 5 bases at J, leaving 3 bases unmatched. The CDR3 is made up of 14 amino acids. Germline CDR1 is SGHDN and CDR2 is FVKESK. The CDR3 region is CASSQEGQRETQYF. CDR3 bases: TGTGCCAGCAGCCAAGAGGGACAGAGGGAGACCCAGTACTTC.

The genes are TRBV24-1 and TRBJ2-1, with D maybe TRBD2 (5 bases). Trimming shortened V by 2 bases and J by 0 bases, and 10 bases separated the two germline ends. Germline CDR1 reads KGHDR; CDR2 reads SFDVKD. The CDR3 is made up of 16 amino acids. CDR3 nucleotides: TGTGCCACCAGTGATTCCCGGGAAAGCTCCTACAATGAGCAGTTCTTC. It is translated as CATSDSRESSYNEQFF.

This clonotype is labeled medium-sized. The V and J genes are TRBV7-6 and TRBJ1-2; D may be TRBD1 (6 bases). CDR1 SGHVS and CDR2 FNYEAQ come from the germline V gene. The CDR3 has 12 residues. V was cut by 5 bases and J by 6 bases, with 10 bases left in between. The CDR3 protein is CASSIGQHGYTF. The CDR3 DNA follows: TGTGCCAGCAGCATCGGACAGCATGGCTACACCTTC.

This clonotype is deemed medium-sized. The rearrangement joins TRBV29-1 to TRBJ1-2; 12 nucleotides align to TRBD1. The CDR3 has 12 amino acids. The germline V gene encodes CDR1 SQVTM and CDR2 ANQGSEA. With 7 bases clipped from V and 6 bases from J, the junction kept 3 bases outside the gene matches. Here the CDR3 DNA reads TGCAGCGCGGGACAGGGGGCGGATGGCTACACCTTC. Translating it yields CSAGQGADGYTF.

In its sample, this clonotype was seen many times. This chain uses TRBV27 with TRBJ2-3; a possible D gene is TRBD2 (5 bases). CDR1 is MNHEY and CDR2 is SMNVEV in the germline V gene (reference sequence). Deletions cut 6 bases from V and 1 base from J, with 11 bases between. This CDR3 comprises 14 residues. The CDR3 bases are TGTGCCAGCAGCCCTCTTAGCGGCACAGATACGCAGTATTTT. This translates into CASSPLSGTDTQYF.

As for this clonotype: A much larger clone lies one base from this, so it may be a read error. The V call is TRBV18, the J call TRBJ1-1; D may be TRBD1 (5 bases). The germline CDR1 and CDR2 sequences are KGHSH and LQKENI. This CDR3 is built from 13 residues. This chain's CDR3 is CAISLSRDAEAFF. CDR3 nucleotides: TGTGCCATCTCACTATCCAGGGACGCTGAAGCTTTCTTT.

The sample holds many counts of this clonotype. The chain joins TRBV3-1 to TRBJ2-7, with D perhaps matching TRBD2 (6 bases). Per the germline V gene, CDR1 is LGHDT and CDR2 is YNNKEL (reference sequence). The length of the CDR3 is 16 residues. Trimming stripped 0 bases from V and 2 bases from J, with 14 bases between. The CDR3 DNA reads TGTGCCAGCAGCCAAGATTGGGGAGGAACGACCTACGAGCAGTACTTC. It translates to CASSQDWGGTTYEQYF.

The sample holds many counts of this clonotype. This chain joins TRBV28 and TRBJ2-1; possibly TRBD1 or TRBD2 for D (5 bases each). V lost 5 bases and J 15 bases, leaving 17 bases between the germline ends. CDR1 is MDHEN, CDR2 SYDVKM, per germline. There are 12 residues in the CDR3. CDR3: CASSLRDVTLFF. The DNA of the CDR3 is TGTGCCAGCAGTCTCCGGGACGTAACCCTGTTCTTC.

By its share, this clonotype is medium-sized. The chain carries TRBV2 and TRBJ2-7, with D possibly being TRBD1 (5 bases). CDR1 and CDR2 from the germline V gene are SNHLY and FYNNEI. The V end lost 3 bases, the J end lost 5 bases, and 8 bases lay between the germline ends. The CDR3 has 12 amino acids. CDR3 nucleotide sequence: TGTGCCAGCAGTGATACAGGAGACGAGCAGTACTTC. Translation gives CASSDTGDEQYF.

V usage is TRBV7-9 and J usage is TRBJ1-6; D not resolved. V lost 2 bases and J 7 bases, leaving 0 bases between the germline ends. CDR1 is SEHNR and CDR2 is FQNEAQ in the germline V gene (reference sequence). The CDR3 totals 11 residues. CDR3 region: CASSLNSPLHF. CDR3 nucleotides: TGTGCCAGCAGCTTAAATTCACCCCTCCACTTT.